Included here is one T cell receptor (beta chain) sequence, with context. Its target antigen remains unknown. No base quality values were provided; no much bigger clone lies one nucleotide off. PBMCs were isolated by Ficoll-Paque density gradient centrifugation. The data were obtained in a study of T-cell memory formation after mild COVID-19 (dated by TCRdb to 2020 to 2022). For context, the study as a whole: TCR sequence clusters from the two donors were largely donor specific. In two donors, T-cell clones that expanded and contracted after mild COVID-19 were tracked by sequencing TCRalpha and TCRbeta repertoires over time. The cohort comprised two young, previously healthy adult volunteers, one female and one male.

Trimming removed 5 bases from V and 7 bases from J; the gene matches leave 4 bases unexplained. There are 13 amino acids in the CDR3, from cysteine to phenylalanine inclusive. The retained sequence is limited to the CDR3, 39 bases, with the frame set at the first base. CDR1 and CDR2 were assigned from the germline V gene (reference sequence) as MNHEY and SMNVEV. The sequencer listed for this sample is Illumina NovaSeq 6000. cDNA libraries for TCRalpha and TCRbeta were prepared by 5'RACE using constant-segment primers, with sample barcodes and unique molecular identifiers added. Trizol reagent was used to extract RNA from every sample. Amplification of the libraries took two PCR steps, and the second step added a second sample barcode plus Illumina TruSeq adapters. The libraries were sequenced on an Illumina NovaSeq using 2 x 150 bp paired-end reads. Per the original workflow: Reads were demultiplexed and collapsed into UMI-guided consensus sequences with migec v1.2.7. Using mixcr v2.1.11, UMI consensuses were aligned to TRA and TRB V and J templates and then assembled into clonotypes. Expanded or contracted clonotypes were those called significant by both edgeR and NoisET, with noise models trained on biological replicates. For edgeR calls, the thresholds were a false discovery rate-adjusted p below 0.01 and a log2 fold-change of 1. As an exploratory analysis of dynamics, PCA with hierarchical clustering was applied to max-normalized trajectories of the 1000 most abundant clonotypes. Separately sequenced CD4+ and CD8+ repertoires were used to assign the CD4 or CD8 phenotype of responding clones. Using fastp trimming at Q25 and MiXCR clonotype assembly, TCRdb reanalyzed the public sequencing data and kept in-frame beta chains. Each CDR3 protein gets just one entry, which takes the most common genes and DNA from the rows behind it. The V and J calls, along with clone size, are taken from TCRdb and not from the paper's own processing. This sample lists more than 350,000 distinct CDR3 sequences; more than 20% were detected once. 9.5% to 15% of the sample is in the top ten clones.

The study at large found these results: Contracting CD4+ clones were located mainly in the CM and EM memory subsets, whereas CD8+ clones were found to be enriched in EMRA. Only a couple of mild cases were covered by the study, and larger cohorts that include severe cases with pre-infection samples were considered necessary. The detection of some responding clones in pre-infection memory suggests that pre-existing cross-reactive memory T cells joined the SARS-CoV-2 response. SARS-CoV-2 specificity was not confirmed for the second-wave clones peaking on day 37. From day 15 to 85, contracting clones showed balanced CD4/CD8 phenotypes, whereas a second wave of clones that expanded from day 15 to 37 leaned towards CD4+.

Material: PBMCs or a T cell subset sorted from them (not recorded which). This receptor was taken from an adult woman who had mild COVID-19 (a few samples of this study predate the infection). The sample titles of this study are shuffled in the database, so cell type and time point are left out; the donor was told from shared clones. Recombination joined TRBV27 with TRBJ2-1; TRBD1 fits 8 bases in the junction. The nucleotide sequence reads as follows: TGTGCCAGCAGTCTCAGGGGGCCTAATGAGCAGTTCTTC. This translates into CASSLRGPNEQFF.